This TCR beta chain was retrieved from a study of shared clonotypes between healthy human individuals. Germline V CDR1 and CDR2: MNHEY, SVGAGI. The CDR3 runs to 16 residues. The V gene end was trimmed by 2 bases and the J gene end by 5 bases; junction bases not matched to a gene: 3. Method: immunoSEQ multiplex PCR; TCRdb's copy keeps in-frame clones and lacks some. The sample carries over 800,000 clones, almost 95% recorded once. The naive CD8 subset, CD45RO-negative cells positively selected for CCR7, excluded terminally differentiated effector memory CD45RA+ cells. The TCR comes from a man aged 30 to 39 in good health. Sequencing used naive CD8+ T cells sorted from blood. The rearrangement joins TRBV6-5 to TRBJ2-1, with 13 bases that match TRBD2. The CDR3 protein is CASSYGLAGVHNEQFF. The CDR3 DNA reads TGTGCCAGCAGTTACGGACTAGCGGGAGTTCACAATGAGCAGTTCTTC.